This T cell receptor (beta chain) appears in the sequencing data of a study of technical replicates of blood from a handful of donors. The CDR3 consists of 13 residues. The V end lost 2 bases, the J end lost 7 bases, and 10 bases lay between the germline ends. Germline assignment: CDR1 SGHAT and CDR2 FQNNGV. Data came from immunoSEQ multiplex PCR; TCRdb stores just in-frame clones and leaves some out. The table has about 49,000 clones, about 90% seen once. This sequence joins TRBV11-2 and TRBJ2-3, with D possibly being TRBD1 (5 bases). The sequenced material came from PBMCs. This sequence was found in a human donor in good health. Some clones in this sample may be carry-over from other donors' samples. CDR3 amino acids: CASSLLQGNTQYF. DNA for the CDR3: TGTGCCAGCAGCTTACTCCAGGGTAATACGCAGTATTTT.